A single sample gave rise to the 16 T cell receptor beta chains below, sequenced in a study of lymphopenia after photon versus proton radiotherapy. The table came from immunoSEQ multiplex PCR; TCRdb's copy has only in-frame clones and leaves some out. The sample holds fewer than 30,000 clones, roughly nine tenths seen once. The sequencing here drew on peripheral blood, taken from a patient treated with photon-based radiotherapy. The receptors were sampled from a woman between 45 and 60 years old with cholangiocarcinoma.

This chain links TRBV29-1 with TRBJ2-2; 7 bases map to TRBD1. This CDR3 region has 15 residues. Germline CDR1 is SQVTM and CDR2 is ANQGSEA. Germline trimming cut 4 bases from V and 4 bases from J; bases unmatched to any gene: 9. The CDR3 bases are TGCAGCGTTGCAAACAGGGGTATTGGCACCGGGGAGCTGTTTTTT. It is translated as CSVANRGIGTGELFF.

The CDR3 here is CASSVGAKFYEQYF. CDR3 nucleotide sequence: TGTGCCAGCAGTGTAGGGGCCAAGTTCTACGAGCAGTACTTC. The gene calls are TRBV2 and TRBJ2-7; tentatively, D is TRBD1 (5 bases). The V and J ends lost 4 bases and 3 bases respectively, with 13 bases between them. The CDR3 contains 14 residues. Germline V gene data show CDR1 as SNHLY and CDR2 as FYNNEI.

The chain has TRBV5-1 and TRBJ1-2; no reliable D call. This CDR3 contains 13 residues. CDR1 and CDR2 (germline): SGHRS, YFSETQ. Trimming stripped 0 bases from V and 7 bases from J, with 10 bases between. CDR3 bases: TGCGCCAGCAGCTTGGGCCGGGGTGGTGGCTACACCTTC. It codes for CASSLGRGGGYTF.

This rearrangement joins TRBV7-9 to TRBJ2-1; 12 positions match TRBD2. This CDR3 has 17 residues. The germline CDR1 and CDR2 sequences are SEHNR and FQNEAQ (reference sequence). The junction had 14 bases not matched to a gene; V was cut back by 5 bases and J by 9 bases. The CDR3 DNA reads TGTGCCAGCAGCCTCACCGGACTAGCGGGGTTCAGGGGTGAGCAGTTCTTC. Translated: CASSLTGLAGFRGEQFF.

CDR3 sequence: CSALGSPLHF. The CDR3 bases are TGCAGTGCCCTTGGGTCACCCCTCCACTTT. The chain is built from TRBV20-1 and TRBJ1-6; D not resolved. The V gene's germline CDR1 is DFQATT and CDR2 SNEGSKA (reference sequence). V shed 6 bases and J shed 10 bases, with 7 bases lying between them. The CDR3 sequence is 10 residues long.

The J gene is TRBJ2-7, the V gene TRBV5-1, with 8 bases identical to TRBD1. Unmatched junction bases numbered 8, after V lost 4 bases and J lost 2 bases. This CDR3 has 15 amino acids. The V gene's germline CDR1 is SGHRS and CDR2 YFSETQ. CDR3 sequence (DNA): TGCGCCAGCAGCCTAACTACAGGGGGAGCCTACGAGCAGTACTTC. Amino acid sequence: CASSLTTGGAYEQYF.

J is TRBJ2-1 and V is TRBV11-2; 9 bases align to TRBD2. This CDR3 contains 16 residues. The J segment lost 9 bases and the V segment lost 1 base, leaving 10 bases of the junction unmatched. Germline V gene lookup returns CDR1 SGHAT and CDR2 FQNNGV. CDR3 nucleotide sequence: TGTGCCAGCAGCTTAGTGCGGGGGGGCCTGTTGAGTGAGCAGTTCTTC. Encoded protein: CASSLVRGGLLSEQFF.

The chain links TRBV30 to TRBJ1-2; 8 bases match TRBD1. The germline V gene encodes CDR1 GTSNPN and CDR2 SVGIG (reference sequence). The CDR3 has 15 amino acids. V was clipped by 3 bases and J by 8 bases; unmatched bases: 14. In DNA, the CDR3 is TGTGCCTGGAGGCTTAGGACAGGGTTGTTGCGCGGCTACACCTTC. Translated, it gives CAWRLRTGLLRGYTF. Based on the CDR3 plus reference TRBV30 and TRBJ1-2, the full variable domain is SQTIHQWPATLVQPVGSPLSLECTVEGTSNPNLYWYRQAAGRGLQLLFYSVGIGQISSEVPQNLSASRPQDRQFILSSKKLLLSDSGFYLCAWRLRTGLLRGYTFGSGTRLTVV.

This clone has just one count. This chain links TRBV5-1 with TRBJ1-2, with TRBD1 identical over 10 bases. The germline V gene has CDR1 SGHRS and CDR2 YFSETQ. Trimming cost V 5 bases and J 7 bases; bases outside gene matches: 14. This CDR3 is built from 16 residues. CDR3 sequence (DNA): TGCGCCAGCAGTCAACCCGGGACAGGGGTTTTCCTTGGCTACACCTTC. It translates to CASSQPGTGVFLGYTF.

This chain uses TRBV5-4 with TRBJ1-2; D might be TRBD1 (6 bases). Germline V gene data show CDR1 as SGHNT and CDR2 as YYREEE (reference sequence). The length of the CDR3 is 13 residues. The V end lost 1 base, the J end lost 8 bases, and 12 bases lay between the germline ends. The CDR3 coding sequence is TGTGCCAGCAGCTTGAACCGGGGGCTAGGCTACACCTTC. The encoded protein is CASSLNRGLGYTF.

The chain is built from TRBV5-6 and TRBJ1-1, with D perhaps TRBD1 (6 bases). V was cut by 4 bases and J by 7 bases, with 17 bases left in between. Germline V gene data show CDR1 as SGHDT and CDR2 as YYEEEE. The CDR3 contains 14 residues. The CDR3 sequence: CASSRLTGRVEAFF. CDR3 nucleotides: TGTGCCAGCAGCAGACTTACAGGGAGGGTTGAAGCTTTCTTT.

The rearrangement links TRBV5-1 to TRBJ2-2; 7 bases match TRBD1. Looked up from germline, CDR1 is SGHRS and CDR2 is YFSETQ. J gave up 6 bases and V 1 base, and 9 bases lay outside the gene matches. This CDR3 region has 16 residues. The CDR3 reads CASSLSPQGSSGELFF. CDR3 nucleotide sequence: TGCGCCAGCAGCTTGTCACCACAGGGGAGTTCCGGGGAGCTGTTTTTT.

This chain links TRBV5-5 with TRBJ1-5; D is ambiguous. Germline assignment: CDR1 SGHKS and CDR2 YYEKEE (reference sequence). Trimming pared 2 bases from V and 5 bases from J, leaving 11 bases between. The CDR3 consists of 14 residues. Here the CDR3 DNA reads TGTGCCAGCAGCTTATTTGGGATTTATCAGCCCCAGCATTTT. Translation gives CASSLFGIYQPQHF.

This clone was picked up one time. CDR3 in amino acids: CAWSVGAQIYGYTF. Here the CDR3 DNA reads TGTGCCTGGAGTGTGGGGGCCCAGATCTATGGCTACACCTTC. V usage is TRBV30 and J usage is TRBJ1-2; tentative D call: TRBD1 (6 bases). Trimming left V 0 bases short and J 4 bases short, with 12 bases between. The germline V gene encodes CDR1 GTSNPN and CDR2 SVGIG (reference sequence). This CDR3 is 14 amino acids long.

V and J are TRBV5-1 and TRBJ2-7; D is uncertain. Germline lookup yields CDR1 SGHRS and CDR2 YFSETQ. With 1 base removed from V and 2 bases from J, the gap between germline ends came to 10 bases. The length of the CDR3 is 14 residues. The CDR3: CASSLFPETYEQYF. In DNA form, the CDR3 reads TGCGCCAGCAGCTTGTTTCCAGAAACCTACGAGCAGTACTTC.

This chain joins TRBV5-4 and TRBJ1-1, with a tentative D call TRBD1 (5 bases). CDR3 length: 15 residues. CDR1 and CDR2 (germline): SGHNT, YYREEE (reference sequence). Between the trimmed V and J ends, which lost 6 bases and 3 bases, there was a span of 18 bases. CDR3 DNA: TGTGCCAGCAACCCGGCCGGGGGGAGGGACACTGAAGCTTTCTTT. Encoded protein: CASNPAGGRDTEAFF.